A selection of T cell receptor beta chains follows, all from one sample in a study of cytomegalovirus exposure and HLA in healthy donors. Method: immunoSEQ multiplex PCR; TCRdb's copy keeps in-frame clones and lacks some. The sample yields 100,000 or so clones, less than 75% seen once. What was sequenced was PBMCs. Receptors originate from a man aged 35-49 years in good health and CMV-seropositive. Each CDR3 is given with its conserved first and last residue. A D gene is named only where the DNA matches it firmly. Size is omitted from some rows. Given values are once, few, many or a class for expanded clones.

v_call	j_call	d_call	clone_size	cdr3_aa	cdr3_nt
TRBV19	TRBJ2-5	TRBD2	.	CASSPSGAGGQETQYF	TGTGCCAGTAGTCCAAGCGGTGCGGGAGGACAAGAGACCCAGTACTTC
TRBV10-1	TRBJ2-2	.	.	CASSESPGNTGELFF	TGCGCCAGCAGTGAGTCTCCGGGGAACACCGGGGAGCTGTTTTTT
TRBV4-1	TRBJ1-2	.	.	CASSQGQAHTF	TGCGCCAGCAGCCAAGGACAGGCTCACACCTTC
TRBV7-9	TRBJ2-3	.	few	CASSPQGRTDTQYF	TGTGCCAGCAGCCCCCAGGGAAGAACAGATACGCAGTATTTT
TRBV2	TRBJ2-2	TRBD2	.	CASSGQEGLAVTGELFF	TGTGCCAGCAGTGGGCAGGAGGGACTAGCGGTCACCGGGGAGCTGTTTTTT
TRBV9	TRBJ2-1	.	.	CASSVAGTRGHEQFF	TGTGCCAGCAGCGTAGCCGGAACCAGAGGGCATGAGCAGTTCTTC
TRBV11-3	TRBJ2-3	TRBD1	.	CASSRQGDMQYF	TGTGCCAGCAGCCGACAGGGAGATATGCAGTATTTT
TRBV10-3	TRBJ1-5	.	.	CAISGEDQPQHF	TGTGCCATCAGTGGGGAGGATCAGCCCCAGCATTTT
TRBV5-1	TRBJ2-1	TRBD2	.	CASSLPSGGLDEQFF	TGCGCCAGCAGCTTGCCTAGCGGGGGCTTGGATGAGCAGTTCTTC
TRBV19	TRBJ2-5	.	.	CASSTGAGQETQYF	TGTGCCAGTAGTACTGGGGCAGGGCAAGAGACCCAGTACTTC
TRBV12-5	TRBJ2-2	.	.	CASGLVLRGNTGELFF	TGTGCTAGTGGTTTGGTACTACGAGGAAACACCGGGGAGCTGTTTTTT
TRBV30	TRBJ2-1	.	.	CAGKSGYNEQFF	TGTGCCGGGAAAAGCGGATACAATGAGCAGTTCTTC
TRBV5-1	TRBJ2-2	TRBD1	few	CASSWVKSDRAYTGELFF	TGCGCCAGCAGCTGGGTTAAATCGGACAGGGCCTACACCGGGGAGCTGTTTTTT
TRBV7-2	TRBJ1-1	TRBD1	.	CASSLADRVAFF	TGTGCCAGCAGCTTAGCGGACAGGGTAGCTTTCTTT
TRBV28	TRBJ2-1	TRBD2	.	CASRELAGEVNEQFF	TGTGCCAGCAGGGAATTAGCGGGAGAGGTTAATGAGCAGTTCTTC
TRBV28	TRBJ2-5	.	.	CASSFGQGQYF	TGTGCCAGCAGTTTTGGGCAGGGCCAGTACTTC
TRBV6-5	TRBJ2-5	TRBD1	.	CASSGQGGETQYF	TGTGCCAGCAGTGGACAGGGTGGAGAGACCCAGTACTTC
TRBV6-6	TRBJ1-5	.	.	CASSTSGTTQHF	TGTGCCAGCAGTACTTCCGGGACTACCCAGCATTTT
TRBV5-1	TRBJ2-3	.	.	CASSPWERTDTQYF	TGCGCCAGCAGCCCTTGGGAGCGCACAGATACGCAGTATTTT
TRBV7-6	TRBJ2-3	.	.	CATRPSADSTDTQYF	TGTGCCACCAGACCTTCAGCGGATAGCACAGATACGCAGTATTTT
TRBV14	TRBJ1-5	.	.	CASSLQGGQPQHF	TGTGCCAGCAGCCTACAGGGCGGCCAGCCCCAGCATTTT
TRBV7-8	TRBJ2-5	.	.	CASSLRGGTETQYF	TGTGCCAGCAGCTTACGAGGCGGGACAGAGACCCAGTACTTC
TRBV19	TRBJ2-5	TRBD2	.	CASTPLAGGEETQYF	TGTGCCAGCACTCCCCTAGCGGGAGGTGAAGAGACCCAGTACTTC
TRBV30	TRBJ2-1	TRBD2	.	CAWSLTSAAYNEQFF	TGTGCCTGGAGTTTGACTAGCGCGGCCTACAATGAGCAGTTCTTC
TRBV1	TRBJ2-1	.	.	CTSSQDFRGISYNEQFF	TGCACCAGCAGCCAAGATTTTCGGGGGATCTCCTACAATGAGCAGTTCTTC
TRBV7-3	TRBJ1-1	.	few	CASSQGVGGTEAFF	TGTGCCAGCAGCCAAGGGGTAGGGGGCACTGAAGCTTTCTTT
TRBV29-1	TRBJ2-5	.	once	CSVEDRVIQYF	TGCAGCGTTGAAGACAGGGTGATCCAGTACTTC
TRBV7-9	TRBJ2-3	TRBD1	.	CASSLVRQGNTDTQYF	TGTGCCAGCAGCTTAGTAAGACAGGGGAACACAGATACGCAGTATTTT